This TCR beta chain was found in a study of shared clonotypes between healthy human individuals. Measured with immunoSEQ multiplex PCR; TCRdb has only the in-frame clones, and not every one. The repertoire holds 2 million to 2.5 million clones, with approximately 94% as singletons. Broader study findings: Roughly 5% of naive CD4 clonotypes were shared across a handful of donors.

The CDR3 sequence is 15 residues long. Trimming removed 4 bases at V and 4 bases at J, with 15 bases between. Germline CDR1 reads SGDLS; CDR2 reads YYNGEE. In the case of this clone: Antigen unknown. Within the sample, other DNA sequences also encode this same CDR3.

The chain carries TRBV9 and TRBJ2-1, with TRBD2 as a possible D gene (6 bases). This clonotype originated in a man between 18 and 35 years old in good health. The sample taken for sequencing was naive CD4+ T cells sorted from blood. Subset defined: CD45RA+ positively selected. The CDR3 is CASSPSGGTYNEQFF. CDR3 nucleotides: TGTGCCAGCAGCCCCAGTGGAGGGACTTACAATGAGCAGTTCTTC.